Below, one T cell receptor beta chain is given with its context. Its specificity is unknown. This entry comes from a study of T cell responses to AZD1222 COVID-19 vaccine. Findings of the study overall: Spike-specific TCR breadth and depth went up after people got two AZD1222 doses. The number of AZD1222 recipients seropositive at baseline was only five to seven.

Assay: immunoSEQ multiplex PCR; the TCRdb copy retains only in-frame clones and omits some. The table shows 70,000 or so clones, with 70% to 90% occurring only once. The CDR3 length is 16 residues. CDR1 and CDR2 from the germline V gene are MNHNY and SVGAGI (reference sequence). The trim removed 4 bases at V and 3 bases at J, leaving 6 bases unmatched. This sample comprised peripheral blood, obtained 28 days after the second AZD1222 dose. This chain links TRBV6-6 with TRBJ1-6, with 7 bases lining up with TRBD1. The TCR sequence derives from an adult who received the AZD1222 COVID-19 vaccine. The CDR3: CASSWTGQNYNSPLHF. The CDR3 bases are TGTGCCAGCAGTTGGACGGGACAGAACTATAATTCACCCCTCCACTTT.